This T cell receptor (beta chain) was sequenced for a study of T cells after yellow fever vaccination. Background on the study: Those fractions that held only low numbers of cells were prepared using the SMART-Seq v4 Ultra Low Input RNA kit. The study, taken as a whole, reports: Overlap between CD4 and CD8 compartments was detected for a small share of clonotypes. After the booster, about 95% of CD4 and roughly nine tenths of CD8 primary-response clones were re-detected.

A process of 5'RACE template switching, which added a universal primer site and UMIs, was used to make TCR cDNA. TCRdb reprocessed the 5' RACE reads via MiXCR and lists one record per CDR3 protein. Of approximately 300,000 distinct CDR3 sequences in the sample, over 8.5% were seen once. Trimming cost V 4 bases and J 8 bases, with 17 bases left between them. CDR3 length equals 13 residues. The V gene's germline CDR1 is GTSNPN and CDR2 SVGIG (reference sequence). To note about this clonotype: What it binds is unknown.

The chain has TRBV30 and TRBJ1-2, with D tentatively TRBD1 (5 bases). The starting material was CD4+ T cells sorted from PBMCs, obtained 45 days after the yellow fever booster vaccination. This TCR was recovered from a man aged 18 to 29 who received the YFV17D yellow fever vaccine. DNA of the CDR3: TGTGCCTGGACTCATCCAGGTTGGGGCGGCTACACCTTC. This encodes CAWTHPGWGGYTF.